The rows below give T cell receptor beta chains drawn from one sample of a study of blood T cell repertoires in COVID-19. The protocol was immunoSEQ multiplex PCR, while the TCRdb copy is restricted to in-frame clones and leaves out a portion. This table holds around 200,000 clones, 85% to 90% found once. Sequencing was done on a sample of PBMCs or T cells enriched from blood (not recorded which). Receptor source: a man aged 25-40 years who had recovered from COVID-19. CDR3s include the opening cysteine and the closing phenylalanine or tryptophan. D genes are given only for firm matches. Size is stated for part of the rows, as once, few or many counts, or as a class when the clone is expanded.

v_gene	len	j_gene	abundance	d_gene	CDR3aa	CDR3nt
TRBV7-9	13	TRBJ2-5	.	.	CASSGQGQETQYF	TGTGCCAGCAGCGGACAAGGACAAGAGACCCAGTACTTC
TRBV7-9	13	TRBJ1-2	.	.	CASSHTDDYGYTF	TGTGCCAGCAGCCATACAGATGACTATGGCTACACCTTC
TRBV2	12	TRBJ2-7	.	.	CASSDGGYEQYF	TGTGCCAGCAGTGACGGGGGATACGAGCAGTACTTC
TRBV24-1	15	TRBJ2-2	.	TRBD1	CATGQGFYSTGELFF	TGTGCCACCGGACAGGGGTTCTACTCCACCGGGGAGCTGTTTTTT
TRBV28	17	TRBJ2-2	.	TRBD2	CASSFVAGGPNTGELFF	TGTGCCAGCAGTTTTGTAGCGGGAGGGCCGAACACCGGGGAGCTGTTTTTT
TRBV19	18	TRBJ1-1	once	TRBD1	CASQIGQGVVIGRTEAFF	TGTGCCAGTCAAATTGGGCAGGGGGTAGTTATTGGGCGCACTGAAGCTTTCTTT
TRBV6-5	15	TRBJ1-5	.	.	CASSYSGTLNQPQHF	TGTGCCAGCAGTTACTCCGGGACACTAAATCAGCCCCAGCATTTT
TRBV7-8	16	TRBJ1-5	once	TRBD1	CASSSLGQGGPQPQHF	TGTGCCAGCAGCTCCCTCGGACAGGGAGGCCCTCAGCCCCAGCATTTT
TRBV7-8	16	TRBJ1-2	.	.	CASSLESPPDRYGYTF	TGTGCCAGCAGCTTAGAATCCCCCCCTGATAGATATGGCTACACCTTC
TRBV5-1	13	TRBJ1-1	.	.	CASSLAGNTEAFF	TGCGCCAGCAGCTTGGCAGGGAACACTGAAGCTTTCTTT
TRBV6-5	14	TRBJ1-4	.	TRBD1	CASRRTGGNEKLFF	TGTGCCAGCCGGAGGACAGGAGGAAATGAAAAACTGTTTTTT
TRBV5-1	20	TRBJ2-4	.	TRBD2	CASSFWGSRTSRGALDIQYF	TGCGCCAGCAGCTTCTGGGGGAGCCGGACTAGCCGGGGGGCCCTTGACATTCAGTACTTC
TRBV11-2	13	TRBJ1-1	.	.	CASSPRADTEAFF	TGTGCCAGCAGCCCCCGTGCGGACACTGAAGCTTTCTTT
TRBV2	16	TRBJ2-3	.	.	CASSEEDSRGTDTQYF	TGTGCCAGCAGTGAAGAGGACTCCCGGGGGACAGATACGCAGTATTTT
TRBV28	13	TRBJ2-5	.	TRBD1	CASSTGGAETQYF	TGTGCCAGCAGCACAGGGGGCGCGGAGACCCAGTACTTC
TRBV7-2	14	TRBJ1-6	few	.	CASSYRQENSPLHF	TGTGCCAGCAGCTACCGACAGGAAAATTCACCCCTCCACTTT
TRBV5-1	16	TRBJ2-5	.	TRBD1	CASSYAGQGAQETQYF	TGCGCCAGCAGTTACGCTGGGCAGGGGGCCCAAGAGACCCAGTACTTC
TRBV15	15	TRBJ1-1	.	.	CATSRGLGLGTEAFF	TGTGCCACCAGCAGGGGTCTGGGGCTGGGGACTGAAGCTTTCTTT
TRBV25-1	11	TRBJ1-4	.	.	CASGDSLKLFF	TGTGCCAGCGGAGACAGTCTGAAACTGTTTTTT
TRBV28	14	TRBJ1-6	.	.	CASSTGHRSSPLHF	TGTGCCAGCAGTACCGGACACAGGAGTTCACCCCTCCACTTT
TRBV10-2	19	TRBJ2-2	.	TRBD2	CASSDSGVYTGLGVGELFF	TGCGCCAGCAGCGACTCCGGGGTATACACGGGACTAGGGGTCGGGGAGCTGTTTTTT
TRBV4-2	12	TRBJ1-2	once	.	CASSQVGGGYTF	TGTGCCAGCAGCCAAGTGGGGGGTGGCTACACCTTC
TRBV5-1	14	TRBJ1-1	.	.	CASSLELGDNEAFF	TGCGCCAGCAGCTTGGAGTTAGGGGACAATGAAGCTTTCTTT
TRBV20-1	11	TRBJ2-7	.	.	CSAFSDYEQYF	TGCAGTGCCTTTAGTGACTACGAGCAGTACTTC
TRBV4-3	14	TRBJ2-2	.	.	CASSQTRITGELFF	TGCGCCAGCAGCCAGACTAGGATTACCGGGGAGCTGTTTTTT
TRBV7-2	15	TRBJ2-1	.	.	CASTSTGGLNNEQFF	TGTGCCAGCACCTCTACAGGGGGACTAAACAATGAGCAGTTCTTC
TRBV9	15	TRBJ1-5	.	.	CASSVSGISNQPQHF	TGTGCCAGCAGCGTATCAGGGATTAGCAATCAGCCCCAGCATTTT
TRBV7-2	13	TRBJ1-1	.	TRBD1	CASSFDRGVEAFF	TGTGCCAGCAGCTTCGACAGGGGCGTTGAAGCTTTCTTT
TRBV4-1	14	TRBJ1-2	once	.	CASSQPGALVGYTF	TGCGCCAGCAGCCAGCCAGGGGCGCTAGTCGGCTACACCTTC
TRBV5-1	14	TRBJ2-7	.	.	CASSTGDHSYEQYF	TGCGCCAGCAGCACGGGGGACCACTCCTACGAGCAGTACTTC
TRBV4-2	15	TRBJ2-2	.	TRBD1	CASSQGDSGTGELFF	TGTGCCAGCAGCCAGGGGGACAGTGGGACCGGGGAGCTGTTTTTT
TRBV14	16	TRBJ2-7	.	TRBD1	CASSQDQGQGGHEQYF	TGTGCCAGCAGCCAAGATCAGGGACAGGGGGGACACGAGCAGTACTTC
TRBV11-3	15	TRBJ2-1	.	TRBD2	CASSLEGLVENEQFF	TGTGCCAGCAGCTTAGAGGGACTAGTTGAGAATGAGCAGTTCTTC
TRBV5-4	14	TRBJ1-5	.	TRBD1	CASSLTGDDQPQHF	TGTGCCAGCAGCCTTACAGGGGACGATCAGCCCCAGCATTTT
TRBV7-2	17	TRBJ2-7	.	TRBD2	CASSPRTSGRTGYEQYF	TGTGCCAGCAGCCCACGGACTAGCGGGAGGACAGGATACGAGCAGTACTTC
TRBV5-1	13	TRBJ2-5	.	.	CASSLGFRETQYF	TGCGCCAGCAGCTTGGGGTTTCGGGAGACCCAGTACTTC
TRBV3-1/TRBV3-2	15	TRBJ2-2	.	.	CASSPGTAGTGELFF	TGTGCCAGCAGTCCCGGGACAGCGGGCACCGGGGAGCTGTTTTTT
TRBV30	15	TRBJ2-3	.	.	CAWSVDRLEGDTQYF	TGTGCCTGGAGTGTGGACCGGTTAGAGGGAGATACGCAGTATTTT
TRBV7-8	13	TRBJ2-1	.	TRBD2	CASSLASGSQQFF	TGTGCCAGCAGCTTAGCTAGCGGGAGCCAGCAGTTCTTC
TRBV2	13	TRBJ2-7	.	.	CASAGTFSYEQYF	TGTGCCAGCGCCGGGACATTCTCCTACGAGCAGTACTTC
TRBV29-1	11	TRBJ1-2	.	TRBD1	CSVKQGYGYTF	TGCAGCGTTAAACAGGGGTATGGCTACACCTTC
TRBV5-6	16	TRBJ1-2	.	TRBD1	CASSFGDSRDNYGYTF	TGTGCCAGCAGCTTTGGGGACAGCCGAGATAACTATGGCTACACCTTC
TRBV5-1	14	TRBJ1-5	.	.	CASSLEGINQPQHF	TGCGCCAGCAGCTTGGAGGGGATCAATCAGCCCCAGCATTTT
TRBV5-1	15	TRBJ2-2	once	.	CASSLDRLDTGELFF	TGCGCCAGCAGCTTAGACAGGTTGGACACCGGGGAGCTGTTTTTT
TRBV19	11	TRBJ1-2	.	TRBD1	CASSSGQGSTF	TGTGCCAGTAGTAGCGGACAGGGTTCCACCTTC
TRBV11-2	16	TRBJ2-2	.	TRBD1	CASSLRDRGRTGELFF	TGTGCCAGCAGCCTCCGGGACAGGGGGAGGACCGGGGAGCTGTTTTTT
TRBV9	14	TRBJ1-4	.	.	CASSSLGDNEKLFF	TGTGCCAGCAGCTCCCTAGGGGACAACGAAAAACTGTTTTTT
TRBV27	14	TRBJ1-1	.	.	CASSLVSTGNEAFF	TGTGCCAGCAGTTTAGTGTCTACAGGGAATGAAGCTTTCTTT
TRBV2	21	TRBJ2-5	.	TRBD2	CASSGVAAGGAVFAWVETQYF	TGTGCCAGCAGTGGTGTCGCGGCGGGGGGGGCCGTTTTTGCTTGGGTAGAGACCCAGTACTTC
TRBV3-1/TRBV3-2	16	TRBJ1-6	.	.	CASSQNRHPNNSPLHF	TGTGCCAGCAGCCAGAACAGACATCCCAATAATTCACCCCTCCACTTT
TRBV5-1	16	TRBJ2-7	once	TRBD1	CASSLAWTGAQYEQYF	TGCGCCAGCAGCTTGGCCTGGACAGGGGCCCAATACGAGCAGTACTTC
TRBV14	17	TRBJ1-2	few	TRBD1	CASSLPGRQGVNYGYTF	TGTGCCAGCAGCCTACCAGGGAGGCAGGGGGTAAACTATGGCTACACCTTC
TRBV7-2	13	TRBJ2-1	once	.	CASSLGTSTEQFF	TGTGCCAGCAGCTTAGGAACTAGCACTGAGCAGTTCTTC
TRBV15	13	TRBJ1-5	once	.	CATSRAGNQPQHF	TGTGCCACCAGCAGAGCGGGAAATCAGCCCCAGCATTTT
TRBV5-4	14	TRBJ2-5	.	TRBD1	CASSAGDSEETQYF	TGTGCCAGCAGCGCCGGGGACAGCGAAGAGACCCAGTACTTC